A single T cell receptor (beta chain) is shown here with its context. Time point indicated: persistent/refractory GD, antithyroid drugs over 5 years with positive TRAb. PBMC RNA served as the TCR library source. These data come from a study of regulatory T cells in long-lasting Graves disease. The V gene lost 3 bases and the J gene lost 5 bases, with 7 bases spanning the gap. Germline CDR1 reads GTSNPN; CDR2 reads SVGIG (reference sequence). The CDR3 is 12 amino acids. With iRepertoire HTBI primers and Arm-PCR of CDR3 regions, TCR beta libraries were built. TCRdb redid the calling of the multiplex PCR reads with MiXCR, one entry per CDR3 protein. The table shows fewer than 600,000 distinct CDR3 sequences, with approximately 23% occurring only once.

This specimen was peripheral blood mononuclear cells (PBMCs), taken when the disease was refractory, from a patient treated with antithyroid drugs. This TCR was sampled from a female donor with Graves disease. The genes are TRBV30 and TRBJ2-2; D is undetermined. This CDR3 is CAWREGTGELFF. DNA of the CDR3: TGTGCCTGGAGGGAAGGTACCGGGGAGCTGTTTTTT.